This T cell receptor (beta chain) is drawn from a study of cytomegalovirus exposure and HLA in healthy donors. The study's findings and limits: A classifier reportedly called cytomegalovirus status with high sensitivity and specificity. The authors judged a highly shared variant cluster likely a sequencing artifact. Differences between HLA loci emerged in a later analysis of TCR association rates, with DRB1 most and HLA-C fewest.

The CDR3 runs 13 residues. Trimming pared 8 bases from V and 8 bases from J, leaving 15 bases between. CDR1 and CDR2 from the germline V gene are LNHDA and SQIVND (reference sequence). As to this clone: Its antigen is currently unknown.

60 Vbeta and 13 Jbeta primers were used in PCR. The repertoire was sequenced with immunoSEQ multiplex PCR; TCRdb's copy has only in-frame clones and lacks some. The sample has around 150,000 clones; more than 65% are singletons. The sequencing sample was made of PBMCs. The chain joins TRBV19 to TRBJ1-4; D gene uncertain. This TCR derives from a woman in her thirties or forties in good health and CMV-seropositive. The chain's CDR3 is CASGDPEREKLFF. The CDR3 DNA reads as TGTGCCAGTGGCGACCCAGAGAGGGAAAAACTGTTTTTT.